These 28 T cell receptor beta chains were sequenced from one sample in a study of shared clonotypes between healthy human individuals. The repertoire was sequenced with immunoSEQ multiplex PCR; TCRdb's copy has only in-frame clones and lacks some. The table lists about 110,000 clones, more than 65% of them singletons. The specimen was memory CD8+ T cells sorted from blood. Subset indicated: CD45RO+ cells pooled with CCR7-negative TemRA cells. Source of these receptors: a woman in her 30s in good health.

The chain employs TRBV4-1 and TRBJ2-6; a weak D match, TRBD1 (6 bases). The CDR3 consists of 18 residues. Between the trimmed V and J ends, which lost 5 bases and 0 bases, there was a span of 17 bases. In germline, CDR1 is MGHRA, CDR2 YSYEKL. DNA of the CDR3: TGCGCCAGCAGCAAGTTGGACAGAGTATTCTCTGGGGCCAACGTCCTGACTTTC. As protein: CASSKLDRVFSGANVLTF.

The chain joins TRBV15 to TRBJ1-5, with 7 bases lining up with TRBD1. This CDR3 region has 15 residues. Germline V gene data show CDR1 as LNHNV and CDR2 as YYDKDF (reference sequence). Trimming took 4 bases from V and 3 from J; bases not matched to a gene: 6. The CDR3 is CATSMGTADNQPQHF. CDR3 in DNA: TGTGCCACCAGCATGGGGACAGCTGACAATCAGCCCCAGCATTTT.

CDR3 nucleotides: TGTGCCATTACTCCTGCCGGGACAGGGGACACTGAAGCTTTCTTT. Its protein product is CAITPAGTGDTEAFF. The J gene is TRBJ1-1, the V gene TRBV10-3, with 10 bases lining up with TRBD1. With V trimmed by 9 bases and J by 3 bases, 10 bases remained unmatched. Germline values: CDR1 ENHRY, CDR2 SYGVKD. This CDR3 region has 15 residues.

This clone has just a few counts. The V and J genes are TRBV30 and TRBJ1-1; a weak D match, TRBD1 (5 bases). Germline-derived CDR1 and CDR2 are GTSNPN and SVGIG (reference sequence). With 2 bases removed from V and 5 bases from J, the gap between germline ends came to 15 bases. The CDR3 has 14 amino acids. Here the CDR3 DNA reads TGTGCCTGGAGTACCGGGACGGGAACAACTGAAGCTTTCTTT. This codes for CAWSTGTGTTEAFF.

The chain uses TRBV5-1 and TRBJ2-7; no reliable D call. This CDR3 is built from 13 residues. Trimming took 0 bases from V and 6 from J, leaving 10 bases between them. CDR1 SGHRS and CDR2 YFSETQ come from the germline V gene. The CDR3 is CASSLEVAAEQYF. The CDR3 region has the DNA TGCGCCAGCAGCTTGGAAGTCGCAGCCGAGCAGTACTTC.

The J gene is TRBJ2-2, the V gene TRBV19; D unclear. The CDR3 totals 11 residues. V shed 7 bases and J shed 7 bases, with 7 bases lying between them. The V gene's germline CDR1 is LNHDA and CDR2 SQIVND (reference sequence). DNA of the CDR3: TGTGCCAGTAATGACGTCGGGGAGCTGTTTTTT. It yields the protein CASNDVGELFF.

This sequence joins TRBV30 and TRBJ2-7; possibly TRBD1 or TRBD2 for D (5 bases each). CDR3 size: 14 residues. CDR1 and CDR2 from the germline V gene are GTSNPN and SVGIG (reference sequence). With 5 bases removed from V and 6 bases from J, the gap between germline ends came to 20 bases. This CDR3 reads CAWSRGDPETEQYF. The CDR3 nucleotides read TGTGCCTGGTCTCGAGGGGACCCAGAAACCGAGCAGTACTTC.

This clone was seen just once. CDR3 loop: CASSQAQGPRGYGYTF. CDR3 sequence (DNA): TGCGCCAGCAGCCAGGCACAGGGGCCGCGAGGCTATGGCTACACCTTC. This chain connects TRBV4-1 to TRBJ1-2, with 7 bases fitting TRBD1. Germline V gene sequence: CDR1 MGHRA, CDR2 YSYEKL. The ends lost 3 bases at V and 4 bases at J; junction bases unmatched: 11. This CDR3 contains 16 residues.

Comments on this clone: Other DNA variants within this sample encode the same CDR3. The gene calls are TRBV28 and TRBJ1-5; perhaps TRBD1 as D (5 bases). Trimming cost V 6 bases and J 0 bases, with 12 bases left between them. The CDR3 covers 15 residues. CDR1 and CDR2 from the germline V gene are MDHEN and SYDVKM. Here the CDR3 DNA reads TGTGCCAGCAGCTCTACGGGGGGTAGCAATCAGCCCCAGCATTTT. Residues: CASSSTGGSNQPQHF.

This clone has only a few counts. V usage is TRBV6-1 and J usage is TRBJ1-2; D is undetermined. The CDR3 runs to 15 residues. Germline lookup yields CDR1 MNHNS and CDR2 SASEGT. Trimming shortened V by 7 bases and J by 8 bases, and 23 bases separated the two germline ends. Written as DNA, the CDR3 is TGTGCCAGCACCGGAAGAGGTGTAGCTTCTATGGGCTACACCTTC. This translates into CASTGRGVASMGYTF.

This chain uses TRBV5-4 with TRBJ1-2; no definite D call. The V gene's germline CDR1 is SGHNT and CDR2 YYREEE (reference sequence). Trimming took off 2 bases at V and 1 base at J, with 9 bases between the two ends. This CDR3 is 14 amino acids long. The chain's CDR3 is CASSFRGGNYGYTF. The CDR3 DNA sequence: TGTGCCAGCAGCTTTAGAGGCGGTAACTATGGCTACACCTTC.

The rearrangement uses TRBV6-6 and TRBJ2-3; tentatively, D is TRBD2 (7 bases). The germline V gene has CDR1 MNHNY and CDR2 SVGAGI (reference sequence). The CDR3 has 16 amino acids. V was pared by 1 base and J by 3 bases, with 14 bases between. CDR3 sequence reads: CASSYYGRGGTDTQYF. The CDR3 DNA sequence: TGTGCCAGCAGTTACTATGGCAGGGGAGGGACAGATACGCAGTATTTT.

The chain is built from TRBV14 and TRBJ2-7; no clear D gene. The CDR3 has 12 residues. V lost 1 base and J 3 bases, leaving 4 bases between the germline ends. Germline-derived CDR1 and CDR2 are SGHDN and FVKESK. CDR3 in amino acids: CASSQGLYEQYF. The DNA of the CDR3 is TGTGCCAGCAGCCAAGGTCTCTACGAGCAGTACTTC.

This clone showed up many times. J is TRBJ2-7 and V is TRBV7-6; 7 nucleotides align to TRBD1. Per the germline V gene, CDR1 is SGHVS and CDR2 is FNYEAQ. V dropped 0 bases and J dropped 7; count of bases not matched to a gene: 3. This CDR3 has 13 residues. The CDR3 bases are TGTGCCAGCAGCTTAGCAGCAGGGGGAGAGCAGTACTTC. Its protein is CASSLAAGGEQYF.

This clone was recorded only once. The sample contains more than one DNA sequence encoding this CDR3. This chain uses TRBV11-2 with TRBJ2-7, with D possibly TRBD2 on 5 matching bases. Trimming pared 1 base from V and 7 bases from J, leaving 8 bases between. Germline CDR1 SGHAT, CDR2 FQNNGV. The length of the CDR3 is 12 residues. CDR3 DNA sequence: TGTGCCAGCAGCTTAGCGGGCGGGGAGCAGTACTTC. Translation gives CASSLAGGEQYF.

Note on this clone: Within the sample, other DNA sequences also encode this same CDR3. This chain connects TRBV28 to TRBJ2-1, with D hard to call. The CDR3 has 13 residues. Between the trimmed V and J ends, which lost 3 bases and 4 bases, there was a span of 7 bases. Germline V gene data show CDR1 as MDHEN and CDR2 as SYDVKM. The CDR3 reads CASSFGRYNEQFF. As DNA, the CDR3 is TGTGCCAGCAGTTTTGGCAGGTACAATGAGCAGTTCTTC.

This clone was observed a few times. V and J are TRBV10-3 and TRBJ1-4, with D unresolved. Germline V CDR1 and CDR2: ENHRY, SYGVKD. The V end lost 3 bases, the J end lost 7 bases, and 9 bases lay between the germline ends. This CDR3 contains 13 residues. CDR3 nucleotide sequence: TGTGCCATCAGTGACCGATGGAGTGAAAAACTGTTTTTT. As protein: CAISDRWSEKLFF.

In DNA form, the CDR3 reads TGTGCCAGGACCGCTAGCGGGAGGACCGACGGGGAGCTGTTTTTT. Protein sequence: CARTASGRTDGELFF. The chain has TRBV2 and TRBJ2-2; the match to TRBD2 covers 11 bases. Trimming at V came to 9 bases and at J to 7 bases, leaving 10 bases not matched to a gene. Germline V gives CDR1 SNHLY, CDR2 FYNNEI. This CDR3 is built from 15 residues.

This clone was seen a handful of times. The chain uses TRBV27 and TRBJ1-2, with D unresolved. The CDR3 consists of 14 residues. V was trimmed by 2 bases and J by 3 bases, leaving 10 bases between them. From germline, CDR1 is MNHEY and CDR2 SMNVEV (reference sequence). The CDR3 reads CASSLEPGHYGYTF. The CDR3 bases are TGTGCCAGCAGTTTAGAGCCAGGCCACTATGGCTACACCTTC.

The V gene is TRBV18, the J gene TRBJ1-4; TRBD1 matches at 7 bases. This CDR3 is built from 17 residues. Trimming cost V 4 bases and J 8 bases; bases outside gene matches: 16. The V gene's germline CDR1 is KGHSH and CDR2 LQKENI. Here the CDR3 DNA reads TGTGCCAGCTCACTCAGCTTCACAGGGGTATATGGAGAAAAACTGTTTTTT. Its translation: CASSLSFTGVYGEKLFF. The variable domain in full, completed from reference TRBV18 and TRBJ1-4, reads NAGVMQNPRHLVRRRGQEARLRCSPMKGHSHVYWYRQLPEEGLKFMVYLQKENIIDESGMPKERFSAEFPKEGPSILRIQQVVRGDSAAYFCASSLSFTGVYGEKLFFGSGTQLSVL.

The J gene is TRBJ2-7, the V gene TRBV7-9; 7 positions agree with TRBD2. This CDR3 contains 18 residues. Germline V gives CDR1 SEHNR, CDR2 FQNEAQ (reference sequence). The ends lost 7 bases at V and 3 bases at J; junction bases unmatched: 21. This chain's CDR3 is CASTLLRGEGIGIYEQYF. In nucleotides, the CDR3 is TGTGCCAGCACCCTATTACGCGGGGAGGGAATCGGAATCTACGAGCAGTACTTC.

This CDR3 reads CASSGGVVYTGELFF. Written as DNA, the CDR3 is TGTGCCAGCAGTGGGGGCGTCGTTTACACCGGGGAGCTGTTTTTT. The gene calls are TRBV2 and TRBJ2-2; a weak D match, TRBD1 (5 bases). Germline V lookup: CDR1 SNHLY, CDR2 FYNNEI. CDR3 size: 15 residues. V lost 4 bases and J lost 3, with 12 bases in between.

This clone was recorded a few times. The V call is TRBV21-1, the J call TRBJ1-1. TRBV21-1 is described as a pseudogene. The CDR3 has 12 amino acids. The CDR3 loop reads CASSHLGAEAFF. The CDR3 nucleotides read TGTGCCAGCAGCCACCTCGGGGCTGAAGCTTTCTTT.

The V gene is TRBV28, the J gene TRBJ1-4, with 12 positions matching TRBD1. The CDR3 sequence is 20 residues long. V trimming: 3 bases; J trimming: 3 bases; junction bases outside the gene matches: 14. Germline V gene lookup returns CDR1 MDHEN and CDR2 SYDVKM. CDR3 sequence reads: CASSFFLTGDRGLSNEKLFF. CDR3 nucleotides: TGTGCCAGCAGTTTCTTCCTTACCGGGGACAGGGGGCTCTCTAATGAAAAACTGTTTTTT.

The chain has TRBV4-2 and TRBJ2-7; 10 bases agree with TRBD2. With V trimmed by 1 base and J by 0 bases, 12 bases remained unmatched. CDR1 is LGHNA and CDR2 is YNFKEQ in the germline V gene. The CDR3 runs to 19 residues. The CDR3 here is CASSQVFLAGEDSSYEQYF. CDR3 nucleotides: TGTGCCAGCAGCCAAGTCTTTCTAGCGGGAGAAGATAGCTCCTACGAGCAGTACTTC.

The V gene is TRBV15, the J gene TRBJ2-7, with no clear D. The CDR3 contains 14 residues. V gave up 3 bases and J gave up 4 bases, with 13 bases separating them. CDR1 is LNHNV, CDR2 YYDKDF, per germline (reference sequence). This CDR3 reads CATSSWARRYEQYF. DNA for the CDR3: TGTGCCACCAGCAGTTGGGCGAGAAGGTACGAGCAGTACTTC. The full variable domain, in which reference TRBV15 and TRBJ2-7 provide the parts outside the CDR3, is DAMVIQNPRYQVTQFGKPVTLSCSQTLNHNVMYWYQQKSSQAPKLLFHYYDKDFNNEADTPDNFQSRRPNTSFCFLDIRSPGLGDTAMYLCATSSWARRYEQYFGPGTRLTVT.

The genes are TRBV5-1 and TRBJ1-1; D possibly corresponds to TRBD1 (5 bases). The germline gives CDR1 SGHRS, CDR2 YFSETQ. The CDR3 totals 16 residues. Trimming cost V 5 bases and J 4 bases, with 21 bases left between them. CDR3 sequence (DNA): TGCGCCAGCAGTTACGGGGGACGAAGGGGTGGCACTGAAGCTTTCTTT. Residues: CASSYGGRRGGTEAFF.

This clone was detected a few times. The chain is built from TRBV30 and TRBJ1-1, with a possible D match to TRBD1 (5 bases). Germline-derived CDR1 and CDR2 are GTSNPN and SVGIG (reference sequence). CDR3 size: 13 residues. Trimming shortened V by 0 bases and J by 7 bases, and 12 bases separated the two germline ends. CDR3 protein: CAWSVSMGLEAFF. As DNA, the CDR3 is TGTGCCTGGAGTGTTTCTATGGGGCTTGAAGCTTTCTTT.